This TCR beta chain was obtained from a study of blood T cell repertoires in COVID-19. Study-level information: The samples span acute and convalescent COVID-19 from the United States, Italy and Spain. T cells, B-cell-depleted T cells, or PBMCs provided the cDNA or gDNA that served as material.

Under the authors' procedure: Amplification of reference gene primers was used by the study to estimate nucleated cell counts. This table comes from immunoSEQ multiplex PCR, and its TCRdb copy is limited to in-frame clones, with some not included. V, J and clone size are taken as reported in that table, and D and trimming were inferred from the DNA itself. The repertoire has approximately 190,000 clones, about 88% of them found once; the top ten carry about 6.8%. Sequencing used peripheral blood. The clonotype comes from a woman in her thirties or forties who had recovered from COVID-19.

The CDR3 spells CASSYSRGREGLVYEQYF. CDR3 sequence (DNA): TGTGCCAGCAGTTACTCCCGCGGGCGGGAGGGCCTAGTCTACGAGCAGTACTTC. The chain joins TRBV6-2 or TRBV6-3 to TRBJ2-7; 9 positions match TRBD2. This CDR3 region has 18 residues. Germline V gene data show CDR1 as MNHEY and CDR2 as SVGEGT. V lost 0 bases to trimming and J lost 3 bases; unmatched junction nucleotides: 12.